This T cell receptor (beta chain) is drawn from a study of blood T cells in healthy people across ages. Alongside a J-beta primer mix, a sample-barcoded 5' primer served in a second PCR lasting about 7 to 12 cycles. One entry per CDR3 protein, called by TCRdb with MiXCR from the 5' RACE reads. The repertoire holds about 1.6 million distinct CDR3 sequences, with 30% to 35% as singletons. This CDR3 has 14 residues. V lost 5 bases and J lost 5; bases outside the gene matches: 7. The germline CDR1 and CDR2 sequences are KGHSH and LQKENI. The table lists this clonotype with a few counts. A minimum of 6 micrograms of total RNA was extracted per sample.

The chain combines TRBV18 with TRBJ2-7; 9 bases are shared with TRBD1. Material: blood. The sequence derives from a woman aged 25-40 years in good health. As DNA, the CDR3 is TGTGCCAGCTCAGGCCGGACAGGGGAGAACGAGCAGTACTTC. This encodes CASSGRTGENEQYF.